This entry lists 32 T cell receptor beta chains sequenced from one sample in a study of neurological immune-mediated disorders (dated 2019 in TCRdb). Libraries were built with 5' RACE. Sequencing instrument: Illumina HiSeq 2500. The public reads were run again by TCRdb, first through fastp at Q25 and then through MiXCR, and only productive beta chains were kept. Rows with one shared CDR3 protein collapse into an entry with the most common genes and DNA. This sample is represented by under 45,000 distinct CDR3 sequences; about 13% of them were singletons. Of the sample, over 1% is held by the ten largest clones. Source material: PBMCs. Receptor source: a female donor in good health.

This clonotype was found many times. This chain connects TRBV10-3 to TRBJ2-3; TRBD2 aligns across 7 bases. The CDR3 runs to 15 residues. V gave up 7 bases and J gave up 0 bases; unmatched junction bases: 7. Looked up from germline, CDR1 is ENHRY and CDR2 is SYGVKD. CDR3 coding DNA: TGTGCCATCATGAGAGCGGGACCTAGCACAGATACGCAGTATTTT. Translation: CAIMRAGPSTDTQYF.

This clonotype has just one count. With a much larger clone just one base away, this may be a read error. The chain has TRBV29-1 and TRBJ2-1; TRBD2 is a possible D gene (6 bases). Germline V lookup: CDR1 SQVTM, CDR2 ANQGSEA. V was clipped by 7 bases and J by 3 bases, with 10 bases between them. The CDR3 totals 12 residues. DNA of the CDR3: TGCAGCGGCGGGACTTACTACAATGAGCAGTTCTTC. Its translation: CSGGTYYNEQFF.

In this sample, this clonotype turned up many times. This chain connects TRBV5-1 to TRBJ2-1; 14 positions agree with TRBD2. The CDR3 is 16 residues long. The germline CDR1 and CDR2 sequences are SGHRS and YFSETQ. The V and J ends lost 0 bases and 7 bases, in that order; junction bases with no gene match: 3. The CDR3 coding sequence is TGCGCCAGCAGCTTGGAAGGGACTAGCGGGAGAAATGAGCAGTTCTTC. As protein: CASSLEGTSGRNEQFF.

In this sample, this clonotype turned up many times. V and J are TRBV6-5 and TRBJ1-2; D gene uncertain. Per the germline V gene, CDR1 is MNHEY and CDR2 is SVGAGI. The CDR3 extends over 12 amino acids. Trimming left V 6 bases short and J 4 bases short, with 9 bases between. In DNA, the CDR3 is TGTGCCAGCAGGCAGCCGGGCTATGGCTACACCTTC. Its protein product is CASRQPGYGYTF.

This clonotype was recorded many times. The chain links TRBV12-3 or TRBV12-4 to TRBJ2-3; TRBD2 agrees at 10 bases. The CDR3 is 16 residues long. Trimming at V came to 5 bases and at J to 0 bases, leaving 5 bases not matched to a gene. In nucleotides, the CDR3 is TGTGCCAGCAGTCCCCTAGCGGGAGCGAGCACAGATACGCAGTATTTT. Its protein product is CASSPLAGASTDTQYF.

This clonotype was recorded many times. The chain uses TRBV12-3 or TRBV12-4 and TRBJ1-5; perhaps TRBD1 as D (6 bases). V shed 2 bases and J shed 2 bases, with 10 bases lying between them. The CDR3 has 15 residues. The CDR3 loop is CASSLIAGGNQPQHF. CDR3 nucleotide sequence: TGTGCCAGCAGTTTAATAGCAGGGGGCAATCAGCCCCAGCATTTT.

This clonotype was observed at least ten times. The chain uses TRBV5-1 and TRBJ1-2; TRBD1 agrees at 8 bases. Germline CDR1 and CDR2: SGHRS and YFSETQ. The CDR3 has 14 amino acids. The trim removed 1 base at V and 3 bases at J, leaving 2 bases unmatched. This CDR3 is CASSLQGADYGYTF. As DNA, the CDR3 is TGCGCCAGCAGCTTGCAGGGGGCTGACTATGGCTACACCTTC.

A word on this clonotype: Sequence at one end of the junction differs from germline and may be a read error. The J gene is TRBJ2-6, the V gene TRBV12-3 or TRBV12-4; 8 nucleotides match TRBD2. CDR3 length: 17 amino acids. The CDR3 DNA reads TGTGCCAGCAGTAGGAATAGCGGGAACTCTGGGGCCAACGTCCTAACTTTC. The encoded protein is CASSRNSGNSGANVLTF.

This clonotype was picked up many times. The chain links TRBV27 to TRBJ2-4; D gene uncertain. V was trimmed by 5 bases and J by 0 bases, leaving 11 bases between them. Per germline, CDR1 MNHEY and CDR2 SMNVEV (reference sequence). The CDR3 is 15 residues long. The CDR3 nucleotides are TGTGCCAGCAGTCAGCCCACCCTAGCCAAAAACATTCAGTACTTC. Residues: CASSQPTLAKNIQYF.

This clonotype was seen repeatedly, ten times or more. This rearrangement joins TRBV4-2 to TRBJ1-3; maybe TRBD1 (5 bases). Germline-derived CDR1 and CDR2 are LGHNA and YNFKEQ. Trimming shortened V by 0 bases and J by 4 bases, and 10 bases separated the two germline ends. The CDR3 extends over 15 amino acids. The CDR3 sequence is CASSQDRGNGNTIYF. The CDR3 bases are TGTGCCAGCAGCCAAGATCGGGGGAACGGAAACACCATATATTTT.

Regarding this clonotype: Sequence at one end of the junction differs from germline and may be a read error. The chain is built from TRBV20-1 and TRBJ2-7; 15 bases agree with TRBD2. CDR3 length equals 14 residues. From germline, CDR1 is DFQATT and CDR2 SNEGSKA (reference sequence). This CDR3 is CSARGLAGGYVQYF. CDR3 DNA: TGCAGTGCTAGGGGACTAGCGGGGGGCTACGTGCAGTACTTC.

On this clonotype: A much larger clone lies a single base off, so this may be a read error. The rearrangement links TRBV6-5 to TRBJ1-4, with D hard to call. Germline CDR1 is MNHEY and CDR2 is SVGAGI. The CDR3 length is 17 residues. The V gene lost 5 bases and the J gene lost 0 bases, with 16 bases spanning the gap. DNA for the CDR3: TGTGCCAGCAGTCGTAGTACAGTTACTACAACTAATGAAAAACTGTTTTTT. It encodes CASSRSTVTTTNEKLFF.

This clonotype was found many times. The CDR3 spells CASSTWDRRHTEAFF. Written as DNA, the CDR3 is TGTGCCAGCAGCACCTGGGACAGGCGACACACTGAAGCTTTCTTT. The J gene is TRBJ1-1, the V gene TRBV7-9; the match to TRBD1 covers 8 bases. The V gene end was trimmed by 5 bases and the J gene end by 3 bases; junction bases not matched to a gene: 8. The CDR3 consists of 15 residues. Germline assignment: CDR1 SEHNR and CDR2 FQNEAQ (reference sequence).

The V gene is TRBV3-1, the J gene TRBJ2-1; 8 nucleotides agree with TRBD2. Germline V CDR1 and CDR2: LGHDT, YNNKEL (reference sequence). The CDR3 spans 16 residues. Trimming took 4 bases from V and 9 from J; bases not matched to a gene: 14. The CDR3 loop reads CASSLRGGGVAGEQFF. The DNA of the CDR3 is TGTGCCAGCAGCCTCCGGGGGGGCGGGGTGGCTGGTGAGCAGTTCTTC.

This clonotype was observed at least ten times. The chain joins TRBV5-1 to TRBJ2-3; 8 nucleotides match TRBD2. The ends lost 0 bases at V and 4 bases at J; junction bases unmatched: 7. This CDR3 comprises 16 residues. From germline, CDR1 is SGHRS and CDR2 YFSETQ. DNA of the CDR3: TGCGCCAGCAGCTTGGACAGCGGGAGAATGTCAGATACGCAGTATTTT. Translated: CASSLDSGRMSDTQYF. The entire variable domain, with the rest obtained from reference TRBV5-1 and TRBJ2-3, is as follows: KAGVTQTPRYLIKTRGQQVTLSCSPISGHRSVSWYQQTPGQGLQFLFEYFSETQRNKGNFPGRFSGRQFSNSRSEMNVSTLELGDSALYLCASSLDSGRMSDTQYFGPGTRLTVL.

This clonotype was recorded many times. CDR3 protein: CSARLPGYQETQYF. As DNA, the CDR3 is TGCAGTGCCCGCCTTCCCGGGTACCAAGAGACCCAGTACTTC. The chain uses TRBV20-1 and TRBJ2-5; no clear D gene. V lost 6 bases to trimming and J lost 0 bases, with 14 bases between them. The length of the CDR3 is 14 residues. The V gene's germline CDR1 is DFQATT and CDR2 SNEGSKA (reference sequence).

This chain links TRBV12-3 or TRBV12-4 with TRBJ2-2; D possibly corresponds to TRBD2 (7 bases). This CDR3 spans 14 amino acids. With 9 bases removed from V and 7 bases from J, the gap between germline ends came to 18 bases. CDR3 DNA sequence: TGTGCCAGTAGGCTCCGGGGGGCCGGCGGGGAGCTGTTTTTT. Its protein is CASRLRGAGGELFF.

The rearrangement links TRBV7-9 to TRBJ1-2; 12 positions agree with TRBD1. CDR1 is SEHNR, CDR2 FQNEAQ, per germline (reference sequence). V trimming: 3 bases; J trimming: 7 bases; junction bases outside the gene matches: 9. CDR3 length: 16 residues. The CDR3 loop reads CASSFHRDRGPVGYTF. DNA of the CDR3: TGTGCCAGCAGCTTTCACCGGGACAGGGGGCCGGTTGGCTACACCTTC.

This clonotype occurred many times. The chain joins TRBV3-1 to TRBJ2-5; D remains ambiguous. The CDR3 has 12 amino acids. From germline, CDR1 is LGHDT and CDR2 YNNKEL (reference sequence). V shed 2 bases and J shed 5 bases, with 6 bases lying between them. The CDR3, as DNA: TGTGCCAGCAGCCAACTCTCCGAGACCCAGTACTTC. Translation: CASSQLSETQYF.

This clonotype was recorded many times. The chain carries TRBV7-9 and TRBJ1-2, with TRBD1 identical over 7 bases. The CDR3 runs 13 residues. V was clipped by 5 bases and J by 3 bases; unmatched bases: 3. Germline lookup yields CDR1 SEHNR and CDR2 FQNEAQ (reference sequence). CDR3 in amino acids: CASSPGQHYGYTF. DNA for the CDR3: TGTGCCAGCAGCCCGGGACAGCACTATGGCTACACCTTC.

This clonotype was found many times. The chain has TRBV5-1 and TRBJ2-3; no definite D call. The germline CDR1 and CDR2 sequences are SGHRS and YFSETQ. V lost 1 base, J lost 0 bases, and 12 bases lay in between. The CDR3 runs 16 residues. CDR3 nucleotides: TGCGCCAGCAGCTTGTATTCGGTTTTGAGCACAGATACGCAGTATTTT. Encoded protein: CASSLYSVLSTDTQYF.

Comments on this clonotype: Possible read error: a much larger clone is one base away. The rearrangement links TRBV28 to TRBJ2-7; no definite D call. The CDR3 covers 11 residues. In germline, CDR1 is MDHEN, CDR2 SYDVKM. The CDR3 coding sequence is TGTGCCAACAGTTTCAGCTACGAGCAGTACTTC. Its protein product is CANSFSYEQYF.

This clonotype was recorded many times. The chain uses TRBV5-1 and TRBJ1-2; perhaps TRBD1 as D (5 bases). Looked up from germline, CDR1 is SGHRS and CDR2 is YFSETQ. Trimming shortened V by 1 base and J by 5 bases, and 12 bases separated the two germline ends. This CDR3 region has 14 residues. The CDR3 bases are TGCGCCAGCAGCTTGATGGGGGTAGATTATGGCTACACCTTC. Its protein is CASSLMGVDYGYTF.

This rearrangement joins TRBV5-1 to TRBJ2-1; no clear D. Germline V CDR1 and CDR2: SGHRS, YFSETQ. V lost 2 bases and J 11 bases, leaving 17 bases between the germline ends. This CDR3 is built from 14 residues. Here the CDR3 DNA reads TGCGCCAGCAGCTTAGGGCTACAAGGCTACAAGCAGTTCTTC. Protein sequence: CASSLGLQGYKQFF.

This clonotype was counted at least ten times. The V call is TRBV7-2, the J call TRBJ2-5; 8 bases are a match to TRBD2. The CDR3 loop spans 14 amino acids. V trimming: 5 bases; J trimming: 4 bases; junction bases outside the gene matches: 6. Germline loops: CDR1 SGHTA, CDR2 FQGNSA. The DNA of the CDR3 is TGTGCCAGCAGCCCGGGGGGGGCCAGAGAGACCCAGTACTTC. This translates into CASSPGGARETQYF.

This clonotype was seen only a few times. This may come from a read error, since a much larger clone is one base off. The chain has TRBV12-3 or TRBV12-4 and TRBJ2-7; 7 bases are shared with TRBD2. The CDR3 loop spans 15 amino acids. CDR3 residues: CVSSYTTGLAYEQYF. CDR3 nucleotides: TGTGTCAGCAGCTACACTACCGGACTAGCCTACGAGCAGTACTTC.

The rearrangement links TRBV19 to TRBJ2-3, with 13 bases fitting TRBD2. J gave up 2 bases and V 6 bases, and 8 bases lay outside the gene matches. The CDR3 spans 17 residues. The V gene's germline CDR1 is LNHDA and CDR2 SQIVND (reference sequence). CDR3 in DNA: TGTGCCAGTAGCCGCATCGGACTAGCGGGGGACACAGATACGCAGTATTTT. Translating gives CASSRIGLAGDTDTQYF.

This clonotype was seen at least ten times. The chain uses TRBV6-5 and TRBJ1-2, with 7 bases fitting TRBD1. V lost 2 bases to trimming and J lost 5 bases; unmatched junction nucleotides: 5. The CDR3 consists of 14 residues. The germline gives CDR1 MNHEY, CDR2 SVGAGI. CDR3 amino acids: CASSYRDREYGYTF. The CDR3 nucleotides read TGTGCCAGCAGTTACCGTGACAGGGAGTATGGCTACACCTTC.

The sample holds many counts of this clonotype. The chain uses TRBV6-5 and TRBJ2-1; weak D call: TRBD2 (6 bases). The CDR3 has 13 amino acids. Germline CDR1 reads MNHEY; CDR2 reads SVGAGI. V lost 0 bases and J 8 bases, leaving 8 bases between the germline ends. The chain's CDR3 is CASSYSTRYEQFF. In nucleotides, the CDR3 is TGTGCCAGCAGTTACTCGACTAGATATGAGCAGTTCTTC.

This clonotype was observed at least ten times. The chain couples TRBV6-1 to TRBJ1-5, with 9 bases lining up with TRBD1. J lost 0 bases, V lost 11 bases, and 11 bases had no gene match. Germline CDR1 reads MNHNS; CDR2 reads SASEGT. The CDR3 has 16 amino acids. CDR3 bases: TGTGCCGGCGGCGGGACAGGGTCCTATAGCAATCAGCCCCAGCATTTT. It codes for CAGGGTGSYSNQPQHF.

This clonotype was seen many times. The chain is built from TRBV5-5 and TRBJ1-2; a weak D match, TRBD1 (5 bases). The CDR3 runs 14 residues. The germline gives CDR1 SGHKS, CDR2 YYEKEE (reference sequence). V was pared by 4 bases and J by 2 bases, with 12 bases between. CDR3 sequence (DNA): TGTGCCAGCAGCCCCGGGACGCTAAACTATGGCTACACCTTC. Translated, it gives CASSPGTLNYGYTF.

This clonotype was counted ten times or more. The rearrangement uses TRBV27 and TRBJ1-2; TRBD1 agrees at 9 bases. V trimming: 5 bases; J trimming: 4 bases; junction bases outside the gene matches: 8. CDR1 and CDR2 (germline): MNHEY, SMNVEV (reference sequence). The CDR3 extends over 15 amino acids. CDR3 sequence reads: CASSPRQGVGYGYTF. Here the CDR3 DNA reads TGTGCCAGCAGTCCGCGACAGGGGGTGGGCTATGGCTACACCTTC.